These T cell receptor beta chains were read from a single sample in a study of PD-1 blockade in classical Hodgkin lymphoma. The assay was immunoSEQ multiplex PCR, and TCRdb's table has in-frame clones only and misses some. Found here are tens of thousands of clones, approximately 86% of them singletons; the top ten hold 0.4% to 0.45%. The sample in question was CD4+ T cells from blood, obtained before the fourth cycle of nivolumab. All receptors come from a human donor with classical Hodgkin lymphoma. Both conserved end residues are part of each CDR3. D genes are given only for firm matches. Rows may omit the clone size; those that give it use once, few, many or a size class.

clone size,J gene,D gene,V gene,CDR3 protein,CDR3 DNA
NA,TRBJ2-2,TRBD1,TRBV18,CASSQDRGSGELFF,TGTGCCAGCTCACAGGACAGGGGGTCCGGGGAGCTGTTTTTT
NA,TRBJ1-4,NA,TRBV6-5,CASSYSGPEVGKLFF,TGTGCCAGCAGTTACTCGGGACCGGAGGTTGGAAAACTGTTTTTT
once,TRBJ2-2,TRBD2,TRBV4-1,CASSQNGLAGGGELFF,TGCGCCAGCAGCCAAAATGGACTAGCGGGCGGCGGGGAGCTGTTTTTT
NA,TRBJ2-1,NA,TRBV27,CASSFGLDYNEQFF,TGTGCCAGCAGTTTCGGTCTAGATTACAATGAGCAGTTCTTC
NA,TRBJ2-3,NA,TRBV5-1,CASSRRQAEPTDTQYF,TGCGCCAGCAGCCGGAGACAGGCCGAGCCCACAGATACGCAGTATTTT
NA,TRBJ1-5,NA,TRBV5-4,CASASAPSYLRDQPQHF,TGTGCCAGCGCGTCCGCGCCATCTTATTTACGGGATCAGCCCCAGCATTTT
once,TRBJ2-7,NA,TRBV28,CASRAPKYRQYF,TGTGCCAGCAGGGCCCCGAAGTACAGGCAGTACTTC
NA,TRBJ2-5,NA,TRBV6-1,CASTQGLARQETQYF,TGTGCCAGCACCCAAGGGCTAGCGCGACAAGAGACCCAGTACTTC
NA,TRBJ2-7,TRBD1,TRBV18,CASSPGQGAREQYF,TGTGCCAGCTCACCGGGACAGGGGGCGCGAGAGCAGTACTTC
NA,TRBJ2-3,TRBD1,TRBV18,CASSQTLDRVLADTQYF,TGTGCCAGCTCACAAACCCTGGACAGGGTACTCGCAGATACGCAGTATTTT
NA,TRBJ2-7,NA,TRBV5-6,CASSPLPGPYEQYF,TGTGCCAGCAGCCCGCTCCCGGGGCCCTACGAGCAGTACTTC
NA,TRBJ1-5,TRBD1,TRBV19,CASSIQDRGGKSNQPQHF,TGTGCCAGTAGTATACAGGACAGGGGGGGCAAGAGCAATCAGCCCCAGCATTTT
NA,TRBJ2-2,TRBD2,TRBV28,CASTAGGNTGELFF,TGTGCCAGCACGGCGGGAGGGAACACCGGGGAGCTGTTTTTT
NA,TRBJ1-5,NA,TRBV19,CASSPRAGGRNQPQHF,TGTGCCAGTAGTCCCCGGGCGGGGGGGAGAAATCAGCCCCAGCATTTT
NA,TRBJ2-5,NA,TRBV30,CAWSVYGAYQETQYF,TGTGCCTGGAGTGTATACGGGGCCTACCAAGAGACCCAGTACTTC
NA,TRBJ2-2,TRBD2,TRBV6-4,CASSDGGANTGELFF,TGTGCCAGCAGTGACGGGGGGGCGAACACCGGGGAGCTGTTTTTT
NA,TRBJ1-4,TRBD1,TRBV6-5,CASKRQGSEKLFF,TGTGCCAGCAAACGACAGGGGAGTGAAAAACTGTTTTTT
NA,TRBJ1-1,NA,TRBV5-6,CASSPASVNTEAFF,TGTGCCAGCAGCCCCGCGAGCGTGAACACTGAAGCTTTCTTT
NA,TRBJ1-1,NA,TRBV7-2,CASSLSGNTEAFF,TGTGCCAGCAGCCTCTCAGGGAACACTGAAGCTTTCTTT
NA,TRBJ1-4,NA,TRBV6-1,CASSEEVATNEKLFF,TGTGCCAGCAGTGAAGAGGTTGCAACTAATGAAAAACTGTTTTTT
NA,TRBJ2-3,TRBD2,TRBV7-9,CASSFLLAGVGDTQYF,TGTGCCAGCAGCTTCCTCCTAGCGGGAGTCGGAGATACGCAGTATTTT
NA,TRBJ2-7,TRBD1,TRBV27,CASSYGGTGIYEQYF,TGTGCCAGCAGTTACGGAGGGACAGGGATCTACGAGCAGTACTTC
NA,TRBJ1-1,NA,TRBV28,CASSRVGGKRNTEAFF,TGTGCCAGCAGTAGGGTGGGCGGAAAACGTAACACTGAAGCTTTCTTT
NA,TRBJ2-5,NA,TRBV15,CATSRQDSRQETQYF,TGTGCCACCAGCAGACAGGACAGCAGACAAGAGACCCAGTACTTC
NA,TRBJ1-5,TRBD1,TRBV28,CASTFGTGGRQPQHF,TGTGCCAGCACCTTCGGGACAGGGGGACGACAGCCCCAGCATTTT
NA,TRBJ2-5,NA,TRBV9,CASSATLQETQYF,TGTGCCAGCAGCGCCACTCTCCAAGAGACCCAGTACTTC
NA,TRBJ2-3,TRBD1,TRBV2,CASSRDRGSADTQYF,TGTGCCAGCAGCCGGGACAGGGGTTCCGCAGATACGCAGTATTTT
NA,TRBJ1-4,NA,TRBV7-6,CASSLGVQTNEKLFF,TGTGCCAGCAGCTTAGGAGTGCAAACTAATGAAAAACTGTTTTTT
NA,TRBJ1-4,NA,TRBV7-6,CASSRMATNEKLFF,TGTGCCAGCAGCCGTATGGCAACTAATGAAAAACTGTTTTTT